These 31 T cell receptor beta chains were all obtained from the same sample, sequenced in a study of metastatic and nonmetastatic thyroid tumors. Patients were all untreated before their thyroid surgery. TCRdb re-clonotyped the PCR reads through MiXCR. The sample gives roughly 40,000 clones, roughly 15% of which show up once; about 20% is in the top ten. The sequencing sample was made of blood. Receptor source: a female donor with papillary thyroid cancer or a benign thyroid nodule (not recorded which). Some clones in this sample may be carry-over from other donors' samples.

As concerns this clone: This sequence may be a read error, since a much larger clone differs from it by one base. The same CDR3 arises from other DNA sequences in this sample as well. This chain uses TRBV3-1 with TRBJ1-1, with 9 bases lining up with TRBD1. This CDR3 comprises 15 residues. Germline values: CDR1 LGHDT, CDR2 YNNKEL (reference sequence). V was clipped by 1 base and J by 5 bases; unmatched bases: 5. The CDR3 spells CASSQGDRGYTEAFF. The CDR3 DNA reads as TGTGCCAGCAGCCAAGGAGACAGGGGGTATACTGAAGCTTTCTTT.

The chain combines TRBV12-3 or TRBV12-4 with TRBJ1-1, with D possibly matching TRBD1 (5 bases). The CDR3 is made up of 16 amino acids. The V end was cut by 5 bases, the J end by 5 bases, with 21 bases between. The CDR3 here is CASSLPSRAGSTEAFF. The CDR3 coding sequence is TGTGCCAGCAGTCTGCCTTCCCGGGCAGGGAGTACTGAAGCTTTCTTT.

In its sample, this clone was seen many times. The chain links TRBV12-3 or TRBV12-4 to TRBJ2-7; no reliable D call. CDR3 length: 14 amino acids. V dropped 7 bases and J dropped 1 base, with 14 bases sitting between them. The CDR3 sequence: CASNNKIGSYEQYF. CDR3 DNA sequence: TGTGCCAGCAACAACAAGATCGGGTCCTACGAGCAGTACTTC.

The genes are TRBV9 and TRBJ1-2; the D gene is possibly TRBD1 (5 bases). The germline V gene encodes CDR1 SGDLS and CDR2 YYNGEE. V lost 7 bases, J lost 8 bases, and 18 bases lay in between. This CDR3 contains 13 residues. CDR3 DNA: TGTGCCAGCTCACCAGGCAGGGTCGAGGGCTACACCTTC. It translates to CASSPGRVEGYTF.

The sample holds a few counts of this clone. This chain joins TRBV7-2 and TRBJ1-2, with 7 bases aligning to TRBD1. Trimming took 0 bases from V and 8 from J; bases not matched to a gene: 9. The CDR3 length is 15 residues. CDR1 is SGHTA, CDR2 FQGNSA, per germline. CDR3 protein: CASSLAPGQTRGYTF. CDR3 DNA sequence: TGTGCCAGCAGCTTAGCGCCGGGACAGACCCGCGGCTACACCTTC.

This clone was counted once. The chain couples TRBV6-1 to TRBJ2-3; D remains unclear. The CDR3 is made up of 13 amino acids. V lost 11 bases, J lost 2 bases, and 14 bases lay in between. Germline CDR1 and CDR2: MNHNS and SASEGT. As DNA, the CDR3 is TGTGCCTCTGGACGAGGCAACACAGATACGCAGTATTTT. Amino acids: CASGRGNTDTQYF.

This clone was seen many times. The chain links TRBV3-1 to TRBJ2-1; D call uncertain. The V end was cut by 2 bases, the J end by 12 bases, with 20 bases between. The CDR3 is 15 amino acids. Germline lookup yields CDR1 LGHDT and CDR2 YNNKEL (reference sequence). CDR3 DNA: TGTGCCAGCAGCCAATGGCCCCCTGGACGGTATAGGCAGTTCTTC. Translated: CASSQWPPGRYRQFF.

The J gene is TRBJ1-2, the V gene TRBV6-1, with D possibly matching TRBD1 (6 bases). Germline values: CDR1 MNHNS, CDR2 SASEGT. V was trimmed by 6 bases and J by 2 bases, leaving 7 bases between them. The CDR3 extends over 12 amino acids. The CDR3 coding sequence is TGTGCCAGCAGGACAGGAAACTATGGCTACACCTTC. This translates into CASRTGNYGYTF.

This clone has ten or more counts. The gene calls are TRBV11-3 and TRBJ2-2, with D hard to call. The CDR3 has 13 residues. CDR1 is SGHNT and CDR2 is YENEEA in the germline V gene. V was cut by 7 bases and J by 6 bases, with 12 bases left in between. The CDR3 here is CASTELRAGELFF. The CDR3 DNA is TGTGCCAGCACCGAGCTTAGGGCCGGGGAGCTGTTTTTT.

This clone rates as medium-sized. This rearrangement joins TRBV12-3 or TRBV12-4 to TRBJ1-1; D is uncertain. Trimming removed 1 base from V and 8 bases from J, with 5 bases in between. The CDR3 totals 11 residues. The CDR3 region has the DNA TGTGCCAGCAGTTTAGGGGGAGAAGCTTTCTTT. Translated, it gives CASSLGGEAFF.

Comment on this clone: No conserved phenylalanine or tryptophan is present at the end of the CDR3, so a read error is the likely explanation. The DNA is omitted, as the CDR3 cannot be located on it reliably, and the CDR3 follows TCRdb's listing. This chain connects TRBV28 to TRBJ2-1; the DNA was not used to check the table's D call, TRBD2. Germline V gene data show CDR1 as MDHEN and CDR2 as SYDVKM. Inclusive of both ends, the CDR3 amounts to 14 amino acids. CDR3 sequence reads: CATRRLRLYNEQIY.

There are many counts of this clone. The genes are TRBV25-1 and TRBJ1-3; D remains unclear. Germline V gene sequence: CDR1 MGHDK, CDR2 SYGVNS. Trimming cost V 7 bases and J 8 bases, with 9 bases left between them. The CDR3 runs 11 residues. DNA of the CDR3: TGTGCCAGCACTTACGGTGACACCATATATTTT. Translated, it gives CASTYGDTIYF.

As for this clone: A much larger clone is a single base away; this may be a read error. This chain connects TRBV20-1 to TRBJ2-5; 15 nucleotides align to TRBD2. Per the germline V gene, CDR1 is DFQATT and CDR2 is SNEGSKA (reference sequence). The CDR3 runs 16 residues. V trimming: 1 base; J trimming: 5 bases; junction bases outside the gene matches: 5. CDR3 DNA: TGCAGTGCTAGAGGGACTAGCGGGAGGGCCCGTGAGACCCAGTACTTC. Its protein is CSARGTSGRARETQYF.

This clone was recorded many times. In the same sample, other DNA sequences code for this CDR3. The chain recombines TRBV6-5 with TRBJ1-4, with 8 bases lining up with TRBD1. Germline V gene data show CDR1 as MNHEY and CDR2 as SVGAGI. The CDR3 extends over 14 amino acids. Trimming took 2 bases from V and 8 from J; bases not matched to a gene: 4. In DNA form, the CDR3 reads TGTGCCAGCAGTTACGGACAGGGAGGGGAAAAACTGTTTTTT. Its translation is CASSYGQGGEKLFF.

This clone occurred a few times. A read error is possible here, since a much larger clone lies one base away. The CDR3 ends on some other residue instead of the conserved phenylalanine or tryptophan, so this is likely a read error. The chain uses TRBV3-1 and TRBJ2-3, with 7 nucleotides matching TRBD2. The CDR3 spans 17 residues. CDR1 is LGHDT and CDR2 is YNNKEL in the germline V gene (reference sequence). V was pared by 3 bases and J by 4 bases, with 13 bases of the junction left unmatched. DNA for the CDR3: TGTGCCAGCAGCCACCAAGGGCTAGCGGTATCTCCAGATACGCAGTATCTT. It translates to CASSHQGLAVSPDTQYL.

This clone ranks as medium-sized. This chain connects TRBV6-1 to TRBJ2-6, with D unclear. There are 16 residues in the CDR3. The V gene lost 6 bases and the J gene lost 0 bases, with 12 bases spanning the gap. The germline gives CDR1 MNHNS, CDR2 SASEGT. The CDR3 sequence is CASSPSSGSGANVLTF. CDR3 sequence (DNA): TGTGCCAGCAGCCCCTCGTCGGGCTCTGGGGCCAACGTCCTGACTTTC.

This clone was seen ten or more times. The V call is TRBV5-1, the J call TRBJ2-5, with D perhaps TRBD1 (7 bases). CDR1 and CDR2 from the germline V gene are SGHRS and YFSETQ. Trimming shortened V by 0 bases and J by 4 bases, and 13 bases separated the two germline ends. The CDR3 length is 15 residues. The CDR3 DNA is TGCGCCAGCAGCTTGGGACGACAGGGACTAGAGACCCAGTACTTC. Protein sequence: CASSLGRQGLETQYF.

This clone was seen at least ten times. The chain combines TRBV15 with TRBJ1-1; a weak D match, TRBD1 (6 bases). This CDR3 has 15 residues. Deletions cut 9 bases from V and 8 bases from J, with 25 bases between. The germline V gene has CDR1 LNHNV and CDR2 YYDKDF (reference sequence). The CDR3 sequence: CATSPRQVTPREAFF. CDR3 coding DNA: TGTGCCACTAGTCCCAGACAGGTTACCCCGAGGGAAGCTTTCTTT.

Ten or more counts support this clone. This chain links TRBV29-1 with TRBJ2-2; D is possibly TRBD1 (6 bases). Germline lookup yields CDR1 SQVTM and CDR2 ANQGSEA. The CDR3 extends over 14 amino acids. Trimming shortened V by 2 bases and J by 0 bases, and 7 bases separated the two germline ends. The CDR3 sequence is CSVERQANTGELFF. CDR3 DNA sequence: TGCAGCGTTGAAAGACAGGCGAACACCGGGGAGCTGTTTTTT.

Points on this clone: This could be a read error, since a much larger clone is one nucleotide away. This chain joins TRBV10-3 and TRBJ2-4, with TRBD2 matching over 8 bases. Trimming took 3 bases from V and 6 from J; bases not matched to a gene: 7. CDR3 size: 15 residues. Germline V gives CDR1 ENHRY, CDR2 SYGVKD. CDR3 protein: CAISDPGGQINIQYF. The CDR3 DNA reads as TGTGCCATCAGTGACCCGGGAGGGCAGATAAACATTCAGTACTTC.

This clone was recorded at least ten times. The rearrangement uses TRBV20-1 and TRBJ2-1; no firm D call. Per germline, CDR1 DFQATT and CDR2 SNEGSKA (reference sequence). This CDR3 region has 11 residues. Trimming removed 6 bases at V and 5 bases at J, with 8 bases between. The CDR3 sequence: CSADSNNEQFF. The CDR3 DNA sequence: TGCAGTGCCGATAGTAACAATGAGCAGTTCTTC.

As to this clone: Since a much larger clone is just one base distant, this may be a read error. The chain uses TRBV2 and TRBJ2-5; TRBD1 is a possible D gene (5 bases). Trimming pared 7 bases from V and 0 bases from J, leaving 9 bases between. This CDR3 region has 13 residues. Germline values: CDR1 SNHLY, CDR2 FYNNEI. CDR3 in amino acids: CASNSGYQETQYF. The CDR3 DNA is TGTGCCAGCAACTCAGGGTACCAAGAGACCCAGTACTTC.

The J gene is TRBJ2-3, the V gene TRBV5-1; maybe TRBD2 (6 bases). Trimming cost V 6 bases and J 1 base, with 18 bases left between them. There are 16 residues in the CDR3. Germline CDR1 SGHRS, CDR2 YFSETQ. Written as DNA, the CDR3 is TGCGCCAGCATCCCACGCCGGGAGTTGGGCACAGATACGCAGTATTTT. As protein: CASIPRRELGTDTQYF.

This clone occurred once. The V and J genes are TRBV14 and TRBJ2-2; TRBD2 is a possible D gene (6 bases). The germline V gene has CDR1 SGHDN and CDR2 FVKESK. V dropped 4 bases and J dropped 5 bases, with 17 bases sitting between them. The CDR3 spans 16 residues. The CDR3 DNA follows: TGTGCCAGCAGCCTCTTAGGGCAGGGAGGTACCGGGGAGCTGTTTTTT. It yields the protein CASSLLGQGGTGELFF.

The chain is built from TRBV6-1 and TRBJ2-7, with unresolved D. The V end lost 5 bases, the J end lost 1 base, and 15 bases lay between the germline ends. The CDR3 has 15 residues. Germline loops: CDR1 MNHNS, CDR2 SASEGT. The CDR3 coding sequence is TGTGCCAGCAGTATGCTAGAGGCTACATCCTACGAGCAGTACTTC. It codes for CASSMLEATSYEQYF.

This clone was detected a few times. The V gene is TRBV3-1, the J gene TRBJ1-2; a weak D match, TRBD1 (6 bases). The CDR3 extends over 13 amino acids. V lost 2 bases and J 6 bases, leaving 10 bases between the germline ends. CDR1 is LGHDT, CDR2 YNNKEL, per germline (reference sequence). The CDR3 DNA reads as TGTGCCAGCAGCCAAAAGGGGGTTGATGGCTACACCTTC. It codes for CASSQKGVDGYTF.

This clone came up a few times. At one end, the junction sequence differs from germline, possibly due to a read error. The gene calls are TRBV12-3 or TRBV12-4 and TRBJ2-1, with 10 bases lining up with TRBD2. This CDR3 region has 16 residues. CDR3 DNA: TGTGCCAGCAGGCCAGGTTGGTATAGGTATGGGACTAGCGTACTCTTC. Its translation: CASRPGWYRYGTSVLF.

This clone was seen repeatedly, ten times or more. The rearrangement joins TRBV6-5 to TRBJ2-7; TRBD2 aligns across 13 bases. CDR1 is MNHEY and CDR2 is SVGAGI in the germline V gene. The CDR3 length is 18 residues. V trimming: 2 bases; J trimming: 3 bases; junction bases outside the gene matches: 10. Here the CDR3 reads CASSYRSLAGGKDYEQYF. The CDR3 coding sequence is TGTGCCAGCAGTTACAGATCACTAGCGGGAGGGAAAGACTACGAGCAGTACTTC.

This clone has a count of ten or more. The chain employs TRBV19 and TRBJ1-4, with D possibly being TRBD1 (6 bases). This CDR3 is built from 15 residues. In germline, CDR1 is LNHDA, CDR2 SQIVND (reference sequence). Trimming stripped 1 base from V and 7 bases from J, with 13 bases between. CDR3 bases: TGTGCCAGTAGTATAGGCGGGGGCTTCCGTGAAAAACTGTTTTTT. Amino acid sequence: CASSIGGGFREKLFF. The complete variable domain, with remaining parts taken from reference TRBV19 and TRBJ1-4, reads DGGITQSPKYLFRKEGQNVTLSCEQNLNHDAMYWYRQDPGQGLRLIYYSQIVNDFQKGDIAEGYSVSREKKESFPLTVTSAQKNPTAFYLCASSIGGGFREKLFFGSGTQLSVL.

This clone was observed many times. The gene calls are TRBV5-5 and TRBJ1-2, with no clear D. Germline CDR1 reads SGHKS; CDR2 reads YYEKEE (reference sequence). V was trimmed by 1 base and J by 4 bases, leaving 8 bases between them. The CDR3 loop spans 13 amino acids. The CDR3 DNA is TGTGCCAGCAGCTTGAAGGGTACCTATGGCTACACCTTC. Translation: CASSLKGTYGYTF.

This clone was seen repeatedly, ten times or more. This chain uses TRBV24-1 with TRBJ2-1, with 9 nucleotides matching TRBD1. Germline lookup yields CDR1 KGHDR and CDR2 SFDVKD. This CDR3 has 16 residues. The trim removed 0 bases at V and 8 bases at J, leaving 7 bases unmatched. The CDR3 sequence is CATSDLSGTGRDEQFF. The CDR3, as DNA: TGTGCCACCAGTGATTTGTCCGGGACAGGGAGGGATGAGCAGTTCTTC.